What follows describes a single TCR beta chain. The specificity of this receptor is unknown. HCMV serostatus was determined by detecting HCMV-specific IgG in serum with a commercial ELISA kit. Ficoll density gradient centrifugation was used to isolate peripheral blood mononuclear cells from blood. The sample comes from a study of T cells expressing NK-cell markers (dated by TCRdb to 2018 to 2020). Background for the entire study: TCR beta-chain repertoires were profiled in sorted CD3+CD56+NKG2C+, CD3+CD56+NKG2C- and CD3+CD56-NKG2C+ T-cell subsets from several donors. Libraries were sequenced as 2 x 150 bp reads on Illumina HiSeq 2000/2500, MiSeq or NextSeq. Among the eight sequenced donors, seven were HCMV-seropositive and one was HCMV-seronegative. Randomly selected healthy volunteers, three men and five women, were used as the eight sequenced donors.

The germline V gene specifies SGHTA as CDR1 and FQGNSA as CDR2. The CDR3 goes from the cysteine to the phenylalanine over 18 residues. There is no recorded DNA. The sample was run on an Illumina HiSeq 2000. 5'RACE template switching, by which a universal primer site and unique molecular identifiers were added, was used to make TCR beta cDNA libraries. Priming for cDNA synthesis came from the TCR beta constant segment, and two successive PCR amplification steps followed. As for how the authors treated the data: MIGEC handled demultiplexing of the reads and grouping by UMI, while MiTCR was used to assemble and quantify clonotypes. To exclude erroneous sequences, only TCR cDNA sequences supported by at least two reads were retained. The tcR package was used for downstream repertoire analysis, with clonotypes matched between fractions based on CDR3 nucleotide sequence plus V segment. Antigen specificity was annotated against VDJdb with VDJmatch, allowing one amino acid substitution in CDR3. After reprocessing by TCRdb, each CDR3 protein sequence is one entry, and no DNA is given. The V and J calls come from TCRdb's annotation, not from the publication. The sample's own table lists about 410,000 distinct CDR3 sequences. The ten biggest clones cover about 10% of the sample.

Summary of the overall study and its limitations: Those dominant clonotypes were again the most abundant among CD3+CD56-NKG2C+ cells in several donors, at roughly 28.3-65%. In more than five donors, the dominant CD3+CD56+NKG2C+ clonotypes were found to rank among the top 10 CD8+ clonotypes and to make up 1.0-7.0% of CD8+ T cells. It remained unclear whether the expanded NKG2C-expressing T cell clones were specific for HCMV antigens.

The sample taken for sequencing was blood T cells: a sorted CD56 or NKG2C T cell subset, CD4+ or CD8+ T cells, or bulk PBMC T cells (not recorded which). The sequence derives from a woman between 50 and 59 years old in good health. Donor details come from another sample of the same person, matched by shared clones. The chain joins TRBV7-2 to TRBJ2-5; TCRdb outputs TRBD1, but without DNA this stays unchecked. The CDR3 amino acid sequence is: CASSMDRVEDPYQETQYF. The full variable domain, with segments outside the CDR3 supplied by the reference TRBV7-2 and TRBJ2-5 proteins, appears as GAGVSQSPSNKVTEKGKDVELRCDPISGHTALYWYRQSLGQGLEFLIYFQGNSAPDKSGLPSDRFSAERTGGSVSTLTIQRTQQEDSAVYLCASSMDRVEDPYQETQYFGPGTRLLVL.